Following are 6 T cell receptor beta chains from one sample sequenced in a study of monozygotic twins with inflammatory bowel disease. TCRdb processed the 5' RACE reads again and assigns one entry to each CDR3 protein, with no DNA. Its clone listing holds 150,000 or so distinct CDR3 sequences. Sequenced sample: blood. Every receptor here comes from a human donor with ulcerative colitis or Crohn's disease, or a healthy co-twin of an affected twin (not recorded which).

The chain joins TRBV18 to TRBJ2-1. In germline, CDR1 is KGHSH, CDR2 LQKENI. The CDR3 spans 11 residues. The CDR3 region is CASSPANEQFF.

The CDR3 reads CASSYSTPGSSGNTIYF. The J gene is TRBJ1-3, the V gene TRBV6-5; the D gene TCRdb calls, TRBD1, cannot be checked with no DNA. The CDR3 is 17 amino acids. Germline V CDR1 and CDR2: MNHEY, SVGAGI.

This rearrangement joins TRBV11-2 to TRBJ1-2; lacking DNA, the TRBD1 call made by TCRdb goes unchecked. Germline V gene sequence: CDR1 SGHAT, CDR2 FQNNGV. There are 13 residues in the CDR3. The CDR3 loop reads CASSFHRGVSYTF. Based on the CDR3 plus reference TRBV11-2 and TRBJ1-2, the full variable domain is EAGVAQSPRYKIIEKRQSVAFWCNPISGHATLYWYQQILGQGPKLLIQFQNNGVVDDSQLPKDRFSAERLKGVDSTLKIQPAKLEDSAVYLCASSFHRGVSYTFGSGTRLTVV.

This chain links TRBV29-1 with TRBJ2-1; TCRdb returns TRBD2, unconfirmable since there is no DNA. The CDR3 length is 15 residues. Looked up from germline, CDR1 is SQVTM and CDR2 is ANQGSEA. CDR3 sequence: CSVDRGTSLDNEQFF.

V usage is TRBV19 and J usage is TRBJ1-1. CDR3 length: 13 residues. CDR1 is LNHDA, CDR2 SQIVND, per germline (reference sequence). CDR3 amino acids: CASSMTMNTEAFF.

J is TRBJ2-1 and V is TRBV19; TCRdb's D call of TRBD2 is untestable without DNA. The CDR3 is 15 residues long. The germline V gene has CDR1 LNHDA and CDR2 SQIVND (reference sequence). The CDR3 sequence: CASSIGRGQLNEQFF.